This T cell receptor (beta chain) is drawn from a study of tumor-infiltrating lymphocytes in localized non-small cell lung cancer. Notes on the study in general: Different pieces of the same tissue were used for each assay.

The repertoire was sequenced with immunoSEQ multiplex PCR; TCRdb's copy has only in-frame clones and lacks some. The sample records 9,500 to 15,000 clones, around 81% being singletons. This CDR3 spans 17 amino acids. The junction had 11 bases not matched to a gene; V was cut back by 1 base and J by 5 bases. From germline, CDR1 is MGHRA and CDR2 YSYEKL. In the case of this clone: Its antigen remains unidentified.

The clonotype originates from a human donor with non-small cell lung cancer. Material for sequencing was lung tumor tissue. The J gene is TRBJ2-5, the V gene TRBV4-1; 9 nucleotides line up with TRBD2. The CDR3 nucleotides are TGCGCCAGCAGCCAAGTCCTTGGCGGGGGGGCCTGGGAGACCCAGTACTTC. Residues: CASSQVLGGGAWETQYF.